This T cell receptor beta chain was profiled in a study of T cell changes during pregnancy in multiple sclerosis. Method: immunoSEQ multiplex PCR; TCRdb's copy keeps in-frame clones and lacks some. The sample lists 66,000 or so clones, over 75% seen once, with approximately 5.3% in the top ten. The CDR3 has 13 amino acids. V gave up 7 bases and J gave up 5 bases; unmatched junction bases: 6. The germline V gene has CDR1 SQVTM and CDR2 ANQGSEA. This chain links TRBV29-1 with TRBJ2-2; TRBD2 matches at 8 bases. Sequencing was performed on CD8+ T cells from peripheral blood mononuclear cells, taken before pregnancy. The TCR originated in a female donor with multiple sclerosis, enrolled in a pregnancy study. In nucleotides, the CDR3 is TGCAGCGGTCGGGGGGGGGTGACCGGGGAGCTGTTTTTT. It yields the protein CSGRGGVTGELFF.